The clone carrying this T cell receptor (beta chain) was recorded a few times. Its cognate antigen is unknown. Among all donors, each was a healthy Caucasian. This entry comes from a study of identical twins. Study-level results: Partly confounded zero-insertion analyses could result from invariant MAIT and iNKT cells. Fewer insertions were carried by abundant cord blood beta clonotypes, but none was seen in memory repertoires.

Template switching added a universal primer binding site, and final cDNA carried unique molecular identifiers. TCRdb called the 5' RACE reads again in MiXCR, with one record for every CDR3 protein. The table has about 890,000 distinct CDR3 sequences, approximately 13% seen once. Germline lookup yields CDR1 ENHRY and CDR2 SYGVKD. V shed 4 bases, J shed 0 bases, and the junction held 7 bases outside the gene matches. The CDR3 has 17 residues. These data were also filed under a second study, of yellow fever vaccine responses in identical twins.

The sample consisted of PBMCs. The sequence was obtained from a woman aged 18-35 years in good health. This chain links TRBV10-3 with TRBJ2-3, with 10 positions matching TRBD2. In DNA form, the CDR3 reads TGTGCCATCAGTGTACTATGGACTAGCGGTAGCACAGATACGCAGTATTTT. It codes for CAISVLWTSGSTDTQYF.